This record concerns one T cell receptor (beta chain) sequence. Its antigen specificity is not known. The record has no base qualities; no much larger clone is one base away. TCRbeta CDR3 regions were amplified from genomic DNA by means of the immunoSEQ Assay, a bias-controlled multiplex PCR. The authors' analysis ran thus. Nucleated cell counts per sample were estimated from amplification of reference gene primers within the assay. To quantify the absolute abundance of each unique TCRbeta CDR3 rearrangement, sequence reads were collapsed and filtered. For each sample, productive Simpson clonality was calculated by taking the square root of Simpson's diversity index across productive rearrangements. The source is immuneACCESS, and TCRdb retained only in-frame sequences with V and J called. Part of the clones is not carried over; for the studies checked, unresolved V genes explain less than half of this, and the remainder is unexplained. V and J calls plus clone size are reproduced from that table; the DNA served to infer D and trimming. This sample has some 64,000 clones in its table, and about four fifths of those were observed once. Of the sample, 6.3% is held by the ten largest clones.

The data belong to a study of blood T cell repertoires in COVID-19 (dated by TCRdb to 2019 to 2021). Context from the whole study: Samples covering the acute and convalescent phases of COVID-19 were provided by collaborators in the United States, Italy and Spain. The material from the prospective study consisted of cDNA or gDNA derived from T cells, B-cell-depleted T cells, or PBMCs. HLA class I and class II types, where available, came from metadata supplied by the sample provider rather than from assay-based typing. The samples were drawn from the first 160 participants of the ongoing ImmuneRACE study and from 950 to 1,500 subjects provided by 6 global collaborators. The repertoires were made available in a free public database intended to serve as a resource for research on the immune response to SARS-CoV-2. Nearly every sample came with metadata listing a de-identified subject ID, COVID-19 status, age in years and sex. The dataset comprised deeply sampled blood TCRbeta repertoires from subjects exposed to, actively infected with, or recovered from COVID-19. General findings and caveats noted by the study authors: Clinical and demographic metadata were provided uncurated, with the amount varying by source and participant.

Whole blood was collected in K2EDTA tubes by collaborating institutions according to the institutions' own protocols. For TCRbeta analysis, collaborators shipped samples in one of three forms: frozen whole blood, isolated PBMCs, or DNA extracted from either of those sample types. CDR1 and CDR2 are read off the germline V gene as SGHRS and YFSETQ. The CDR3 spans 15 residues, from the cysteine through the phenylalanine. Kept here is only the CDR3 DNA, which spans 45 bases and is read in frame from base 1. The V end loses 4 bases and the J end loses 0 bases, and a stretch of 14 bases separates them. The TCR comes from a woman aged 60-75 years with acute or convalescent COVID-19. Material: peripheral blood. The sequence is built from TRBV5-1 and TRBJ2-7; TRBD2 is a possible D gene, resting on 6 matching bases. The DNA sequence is TGCGCCAGCAGCCCCCTGGACGGGAGCTCCTACGAGCAGTACTTC. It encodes CASSPLDGSSYEQYF.